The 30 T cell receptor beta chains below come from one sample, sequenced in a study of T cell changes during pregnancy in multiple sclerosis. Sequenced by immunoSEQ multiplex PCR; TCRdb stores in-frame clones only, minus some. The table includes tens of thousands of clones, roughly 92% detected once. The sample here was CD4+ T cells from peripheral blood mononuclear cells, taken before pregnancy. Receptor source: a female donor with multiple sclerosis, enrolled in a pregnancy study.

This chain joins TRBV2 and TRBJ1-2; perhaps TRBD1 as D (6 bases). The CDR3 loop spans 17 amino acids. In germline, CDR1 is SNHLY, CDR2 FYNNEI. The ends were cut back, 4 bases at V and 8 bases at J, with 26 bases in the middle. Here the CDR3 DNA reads TGTGCCAGCAGTGCGCGAGGTAGTACGGACAGTCAGTTAGGCTACACCTTC. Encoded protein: CASSARGSTDSQLGYTF.

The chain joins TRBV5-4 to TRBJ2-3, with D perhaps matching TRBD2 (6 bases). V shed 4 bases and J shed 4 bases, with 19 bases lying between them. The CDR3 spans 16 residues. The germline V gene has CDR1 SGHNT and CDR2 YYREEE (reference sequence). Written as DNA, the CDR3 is TGTGCCAGCAGCACCGGTTGGCTAGGAGGGCCAGATACGCAGTATTTT. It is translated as CASSTGWLGGPDTQYF.

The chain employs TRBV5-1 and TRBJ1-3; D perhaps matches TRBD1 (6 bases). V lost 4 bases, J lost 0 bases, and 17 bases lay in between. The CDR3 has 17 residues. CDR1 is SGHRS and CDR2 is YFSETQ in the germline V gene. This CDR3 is CASSPRSQGTSGNTIYF. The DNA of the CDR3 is TGCGCCAGCAGCCCCAGATCCCAGGGGACCTCTGGAAACACCATATATTTT.

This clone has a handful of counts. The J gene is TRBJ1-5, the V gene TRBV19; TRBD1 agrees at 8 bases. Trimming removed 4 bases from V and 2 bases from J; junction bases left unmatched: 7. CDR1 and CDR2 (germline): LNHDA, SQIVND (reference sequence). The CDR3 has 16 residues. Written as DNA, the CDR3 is TGTGCCAGTAGTAGCCAGGGGGCGCAAGGCAATCAGCCCCAGCATTTT. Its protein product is CASSSQGAQGNQPQHF.

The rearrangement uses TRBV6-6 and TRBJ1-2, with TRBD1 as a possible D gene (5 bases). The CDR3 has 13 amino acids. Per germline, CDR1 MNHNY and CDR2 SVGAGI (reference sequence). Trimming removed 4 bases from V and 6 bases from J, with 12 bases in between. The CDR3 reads CASSLEQVHGYTF. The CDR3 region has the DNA TGTGCCAGCAGTTTAGAACAGGTTCATGGCTACACCTTC.

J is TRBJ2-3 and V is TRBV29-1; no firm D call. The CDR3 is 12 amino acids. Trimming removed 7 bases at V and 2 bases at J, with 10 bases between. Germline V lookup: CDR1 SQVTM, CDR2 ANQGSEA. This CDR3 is CSGGPVTDTQYF. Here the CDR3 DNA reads TGCAGCGGTGGGCCCGTCACAGATACGCAGTATTTT.

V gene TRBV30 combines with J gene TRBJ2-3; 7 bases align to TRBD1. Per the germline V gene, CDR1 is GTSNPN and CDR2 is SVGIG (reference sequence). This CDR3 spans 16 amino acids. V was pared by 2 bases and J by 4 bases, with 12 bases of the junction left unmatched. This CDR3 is CAWSLFAGGSSDTQYF. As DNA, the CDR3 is TGTGCCTGGAGTCTCTTCGCAGGGGGTTCCTCAGATACGCAGTATTTT.

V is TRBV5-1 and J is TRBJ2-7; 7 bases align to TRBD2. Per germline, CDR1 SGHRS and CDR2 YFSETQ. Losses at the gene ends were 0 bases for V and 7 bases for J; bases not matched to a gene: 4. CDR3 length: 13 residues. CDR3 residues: CASSLAGGREQYF. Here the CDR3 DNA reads TGCGCCAGCAGCTTGGCGGGAGGTAGGGAGCAGTACTTC.

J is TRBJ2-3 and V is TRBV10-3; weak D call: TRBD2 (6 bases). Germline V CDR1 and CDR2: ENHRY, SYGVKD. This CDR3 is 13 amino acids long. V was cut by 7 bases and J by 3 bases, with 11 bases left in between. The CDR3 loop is CAITAGLTDTQYF. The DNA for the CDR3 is TGTGCCATCACAGCGGGCCTTACAGATACGCAGTATTTT.

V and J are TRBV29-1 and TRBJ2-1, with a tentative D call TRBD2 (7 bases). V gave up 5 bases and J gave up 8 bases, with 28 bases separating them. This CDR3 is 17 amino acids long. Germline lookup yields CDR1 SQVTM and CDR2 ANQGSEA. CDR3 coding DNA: TGCAGCGTTTCTGTTCAAGCTACGGGGGGCGTTGGCGATGAGCAGTTCTTC. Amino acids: CSVSVQATGGVGDEQFF.

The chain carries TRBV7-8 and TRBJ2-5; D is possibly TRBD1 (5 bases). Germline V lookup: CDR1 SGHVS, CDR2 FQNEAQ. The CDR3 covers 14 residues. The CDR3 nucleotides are TGTGCTTGCAGCGCGACAGCGTCCATGGAGACCCAGTACTTC. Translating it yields CACSATASMETQYF.

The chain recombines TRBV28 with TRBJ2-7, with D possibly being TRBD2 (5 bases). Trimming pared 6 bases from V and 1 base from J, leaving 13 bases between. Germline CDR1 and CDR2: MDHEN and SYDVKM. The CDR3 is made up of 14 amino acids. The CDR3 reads CASSRTLYSYEQYF. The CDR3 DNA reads TGTGCCAGCAGCCGGACTCTTTATTCCTACGAGCAGTACTTC.

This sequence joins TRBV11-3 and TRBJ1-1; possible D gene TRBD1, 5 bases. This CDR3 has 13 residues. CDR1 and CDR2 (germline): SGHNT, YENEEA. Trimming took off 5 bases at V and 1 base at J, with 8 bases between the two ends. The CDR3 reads CASSRGGNTEAFF. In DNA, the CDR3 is TGTGCCAGCAGCAGGGGCGGGAACACTGAAGCTTTCTTT.

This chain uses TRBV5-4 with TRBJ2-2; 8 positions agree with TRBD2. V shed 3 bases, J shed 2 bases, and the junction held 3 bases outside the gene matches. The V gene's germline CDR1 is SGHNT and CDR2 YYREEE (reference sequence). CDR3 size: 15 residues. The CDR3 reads CASSYSGINTGELFF. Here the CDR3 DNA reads TGTGCCAGCAGCTATAGCGGGATAAACACCGGGGAGCTGTTTTTT.

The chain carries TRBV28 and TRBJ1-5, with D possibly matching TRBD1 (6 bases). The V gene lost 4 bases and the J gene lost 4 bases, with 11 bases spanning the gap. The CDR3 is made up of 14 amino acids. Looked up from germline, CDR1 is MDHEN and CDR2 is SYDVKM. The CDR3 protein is CASSSPRGNQPQHF. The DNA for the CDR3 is TGTGCCAGCAGTTCACCCAGGGGAAATCAGCCCCAGCATTTT.

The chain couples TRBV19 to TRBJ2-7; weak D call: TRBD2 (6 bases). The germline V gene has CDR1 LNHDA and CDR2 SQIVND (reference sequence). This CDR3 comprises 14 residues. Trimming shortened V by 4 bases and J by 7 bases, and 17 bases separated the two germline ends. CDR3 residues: CASSTVAGPGEQYF. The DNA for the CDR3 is TGTGCCAGTAGTACTGTTGCGGGACCCGGAGAGCAGTACTTC.

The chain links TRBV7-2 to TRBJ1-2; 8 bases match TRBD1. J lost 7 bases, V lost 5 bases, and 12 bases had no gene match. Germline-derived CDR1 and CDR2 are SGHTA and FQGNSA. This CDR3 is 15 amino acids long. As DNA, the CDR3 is TGTGCCAGCAGCGCCCAAGGGCCAGGGGGCTTTGGCTACACCTTC. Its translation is CASSAQGPGGFGYTF. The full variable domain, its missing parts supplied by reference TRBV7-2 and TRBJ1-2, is GAGVSQSPSNKVTEKGKDVELRCDPISGHTALYWYRQSLGQGLEFLIYFQGNSAPDKSGLPSDRFSAERTGGSVSTLTIQRTQQEDSAVYLCASSAQGPGGFGYTFGSGTRLTVV.

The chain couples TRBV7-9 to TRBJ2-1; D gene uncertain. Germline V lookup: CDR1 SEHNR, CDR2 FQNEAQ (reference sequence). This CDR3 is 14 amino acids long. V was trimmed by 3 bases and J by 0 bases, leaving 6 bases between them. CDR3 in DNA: TGTGCCAGCAGCTTCTCGAGCTCCTACAATGAGCAGTTCTTC. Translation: CASSFSSSYNEQFF. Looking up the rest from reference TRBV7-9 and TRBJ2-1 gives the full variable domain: DTGVSQNPRHKITKRGQNVTFRCDPISEHNRLYWYRQTLGQGPEFLTYFQNEAQLEKSRLLSDRFSAERPKGSFSTLEIQRTEQGDSAMYLCASSFSSSYNEQFFGPGTRLTVL.

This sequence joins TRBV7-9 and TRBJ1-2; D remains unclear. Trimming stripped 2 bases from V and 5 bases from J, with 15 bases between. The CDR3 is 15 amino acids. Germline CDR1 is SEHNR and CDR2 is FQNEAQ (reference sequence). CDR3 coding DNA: TGTGCCAGCAGCTTATTGGAGCTGGTGGCTTATGGCTACACCTTC. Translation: CASSLLELVAYGYTF.

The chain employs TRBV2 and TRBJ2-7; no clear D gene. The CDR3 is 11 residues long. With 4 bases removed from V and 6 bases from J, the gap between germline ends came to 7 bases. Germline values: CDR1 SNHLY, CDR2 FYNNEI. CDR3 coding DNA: TGTGCCAGCAGTGCGGGTTTCGAGCAGTACTTC. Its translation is CASSAGFEQYF.

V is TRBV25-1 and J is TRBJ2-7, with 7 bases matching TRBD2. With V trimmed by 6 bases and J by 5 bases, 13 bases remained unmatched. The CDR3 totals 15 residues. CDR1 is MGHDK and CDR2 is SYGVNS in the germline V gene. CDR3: CASSGSGVFDNEQYF. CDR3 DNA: TGTGCCAGCAGCGGGAGCGGGGTTTTCGACAACGAGCAGTACTTC.

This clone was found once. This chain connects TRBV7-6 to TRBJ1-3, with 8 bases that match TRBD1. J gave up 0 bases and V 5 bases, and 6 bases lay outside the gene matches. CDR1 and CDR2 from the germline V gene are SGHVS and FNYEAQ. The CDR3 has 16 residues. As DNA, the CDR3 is TGTGCCAGCAGCCTTACCGGGACAGGCTCTGGAAACACCATATATTTT. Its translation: CASSLTGTGSGNTIYF.

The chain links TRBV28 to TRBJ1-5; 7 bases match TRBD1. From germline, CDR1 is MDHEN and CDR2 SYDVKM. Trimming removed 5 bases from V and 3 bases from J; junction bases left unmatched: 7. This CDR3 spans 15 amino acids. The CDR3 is CASSQATGYNQPQHF. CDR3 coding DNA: TGTGCCAGCAGTCAAGCGACAGGGTACAATCAGCCCCAGCATTTT. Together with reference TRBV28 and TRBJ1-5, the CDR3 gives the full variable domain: DVKVTQSSRYLVKRTGEKVFLECVQDMDHENMFWYRQDPGLGLRLIYFSYDVKMKEKGDIPEGYSVSREKKERFSLILESASTNQTSMYLCASSQATGYNQPQHFGDGTRLSIL.

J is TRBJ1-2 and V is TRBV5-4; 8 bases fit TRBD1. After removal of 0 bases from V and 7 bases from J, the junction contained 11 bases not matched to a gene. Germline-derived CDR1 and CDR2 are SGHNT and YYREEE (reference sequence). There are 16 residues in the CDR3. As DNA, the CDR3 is TGTGCCAGCAGCTTGGGGCAGGGGGCGGCCCTCGGTGGCTACACCTTC. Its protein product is CASSLGQGAALGGYTF.

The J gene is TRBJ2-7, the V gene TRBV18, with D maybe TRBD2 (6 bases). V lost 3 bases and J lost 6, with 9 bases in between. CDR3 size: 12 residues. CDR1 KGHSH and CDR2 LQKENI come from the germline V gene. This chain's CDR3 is CASSPSGGEQYF. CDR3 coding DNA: TGTGCCAGCTCACCTTCCGGGGGCGAGCAGTACTTC.

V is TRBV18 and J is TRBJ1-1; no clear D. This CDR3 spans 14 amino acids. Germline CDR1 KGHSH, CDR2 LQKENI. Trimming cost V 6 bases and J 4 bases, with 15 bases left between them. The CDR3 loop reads CASSREPWGTEAFF. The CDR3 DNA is TGTGCCAGCTCTCGGGAGCCCTGGGGCACTGAAGCTTTCTTT.

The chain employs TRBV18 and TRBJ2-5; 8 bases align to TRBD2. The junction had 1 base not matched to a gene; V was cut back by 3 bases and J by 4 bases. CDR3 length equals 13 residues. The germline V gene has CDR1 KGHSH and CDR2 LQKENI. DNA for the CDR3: TGTGCCAGCTCACCCGGACTAGCAGAGACCCAGTACTTC. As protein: CASSPGLAETQYF.

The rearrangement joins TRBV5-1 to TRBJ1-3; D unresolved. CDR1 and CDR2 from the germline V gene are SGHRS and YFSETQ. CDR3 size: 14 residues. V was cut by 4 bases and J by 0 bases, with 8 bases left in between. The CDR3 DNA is TGCGCCAGCAGCCTAGGAGTCTCTGGAAACACCATATATTTT. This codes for CASSLGVSGNTIYF.

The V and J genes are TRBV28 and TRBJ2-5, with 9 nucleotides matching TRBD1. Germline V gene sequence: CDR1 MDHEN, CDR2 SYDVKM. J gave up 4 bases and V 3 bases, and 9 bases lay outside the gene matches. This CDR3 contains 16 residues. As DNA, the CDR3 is TGTGCCAGCAGTTTGTCCGGACAGGGGTTTCGAGAGACCCAGTACTTC. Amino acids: CASSLSGQGFRETQYF.

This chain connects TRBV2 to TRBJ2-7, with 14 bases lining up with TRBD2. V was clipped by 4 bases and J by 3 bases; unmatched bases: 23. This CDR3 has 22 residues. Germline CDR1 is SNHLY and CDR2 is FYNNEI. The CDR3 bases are TGTGCCAGCAGTGTAATAGGGCGGTCTGGGACTAGCGGGAGTAGCCCTCTCTACGAGCAGTACTTC. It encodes CASSVIGRSGTSGSSPLYEQYF. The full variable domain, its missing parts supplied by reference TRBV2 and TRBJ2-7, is EPEVTQTPSHQVTQMGQEVILRCVPISNHLYFYWYRQILGQKVEFLVSFYNNEISEKSEIFDDQFSVERPDGSNFTLKIRSTKLEDSAMYFCASSVIGRSGTSGSSPLYEQYFGPGTRLTVT.